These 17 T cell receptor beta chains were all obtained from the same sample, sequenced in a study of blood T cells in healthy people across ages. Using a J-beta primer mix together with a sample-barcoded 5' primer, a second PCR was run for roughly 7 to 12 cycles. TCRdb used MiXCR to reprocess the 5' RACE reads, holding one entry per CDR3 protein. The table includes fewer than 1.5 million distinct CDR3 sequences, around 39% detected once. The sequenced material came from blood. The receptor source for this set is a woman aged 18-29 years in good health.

The CDR3 DNA sequence: TGTGCCATCAGTGAGTCTGGGGGAAGCACCGGGGAGCTGTTTTTT. Protein: CAISESGGSTGELFF. This rearrangement joins TRBV10-3 to TRBJ2-2; D tentatively reads TRBD1 or TRBD2 (5 bases each). The V and J ends lost 0 bases and 4 bases respectively, with 9 bases between them. The CDR3 extends over 15 amino acids. Germline-derived CDR1 and CDR2 are ENHRY and SYGVKD.

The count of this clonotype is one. Here the CDR3 reads CASSSKRGGGAVDTQYF. The CDR3 coding sequence is TGTGCCAGCAGCTCCAAACGGGGCGGGGGGGCCGTGGATACGCAGTATTTT. This chain links TRBV7-3 with TRBJ2-3; 9 bases fit TRBD2. The junction had 14 bases not matched to a gene; V was cut back by 4 bases and J by 6 bases. Germline loops: CDR1 SGHTA, CDR2 FQGTGA. The CDR3 runs 17 residues.

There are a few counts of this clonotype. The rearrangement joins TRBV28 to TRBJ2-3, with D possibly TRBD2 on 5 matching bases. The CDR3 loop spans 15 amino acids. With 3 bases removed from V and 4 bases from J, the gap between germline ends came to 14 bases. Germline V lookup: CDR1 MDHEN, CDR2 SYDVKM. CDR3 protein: CASSFVRDKADTQYF. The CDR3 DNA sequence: TGTGCCAGCAGTTTTGTGAGGGATAAGGCAGATACGCAGTATTTT.

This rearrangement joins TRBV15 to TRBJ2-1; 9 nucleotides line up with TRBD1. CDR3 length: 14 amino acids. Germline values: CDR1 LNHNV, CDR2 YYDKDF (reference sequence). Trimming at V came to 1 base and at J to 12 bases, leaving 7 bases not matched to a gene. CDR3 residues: CATSRVWDRETQFF. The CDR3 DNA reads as TGTGCCACCAGCAGAGTCTGGGACAGGGAAACGCAGTTCTTC.

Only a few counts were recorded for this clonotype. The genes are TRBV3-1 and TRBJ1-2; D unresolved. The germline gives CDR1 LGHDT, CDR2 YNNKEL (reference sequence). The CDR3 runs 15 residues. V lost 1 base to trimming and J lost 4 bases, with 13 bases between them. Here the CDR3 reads CASSQGPTGPYGYTF. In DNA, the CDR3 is TGTGCCAGCAGCCAAGGACCTACCGGGCCCTATGGCTACACCTTC.

CDR3: CASSPEGAGSPYWEQFF. The CDR3 nucleotides read TGTGCCAGCTCACCTGAAGGGGCGGGAAGCCCATACTGGGAGCAGTTCTTC. The chain combines TRBV18 with TRBJ2-1, with D possibly matching TRBD2 (6 bases). Deletions cut 3 bases from V and 10 bases from J, with 25 bases between. The CDR3 is 17 amino acids. Germline-derived CDR1 and CDR2 are KGHSH and LQKENI. Combining the CDR3 with reference TRBV18 and TRBJ2-1 gives the whole variable domain NAGVMQNPRHLVRRRGQEARLRCSPMKGHSHVYWYRQLPEEGLKFMVYLQKENIIDESGMPKERFSAEFPKEGPSILRIQQVVRGDSAAYFCASSPEGAGSPYWEQFFGPGTRLTVL.

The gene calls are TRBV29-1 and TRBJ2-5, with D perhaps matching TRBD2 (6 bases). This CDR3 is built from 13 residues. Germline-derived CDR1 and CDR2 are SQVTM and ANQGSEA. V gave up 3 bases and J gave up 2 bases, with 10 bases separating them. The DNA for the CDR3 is TGCAGCGTTGAGGGGACTGTTCAAGAGACCCAGTACTTC. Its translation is CSVEGTVQETQYF.

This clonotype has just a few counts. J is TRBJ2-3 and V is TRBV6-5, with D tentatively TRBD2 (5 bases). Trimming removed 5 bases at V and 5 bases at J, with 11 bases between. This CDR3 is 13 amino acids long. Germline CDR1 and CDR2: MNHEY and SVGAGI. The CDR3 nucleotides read TGTGCCAGCAGTGACGTAGGAGGAGATACGCAGTATTTT. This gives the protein CASSDVGGDTQYF.

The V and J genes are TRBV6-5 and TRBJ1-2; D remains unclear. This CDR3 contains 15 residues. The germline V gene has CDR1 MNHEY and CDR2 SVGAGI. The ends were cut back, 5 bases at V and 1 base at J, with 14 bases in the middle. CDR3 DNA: TGTGCCAGCAGTCCCCGCGGAGCTCATAACTATGGCTACACCTTC. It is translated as CASSPRGAHNYGYTF.

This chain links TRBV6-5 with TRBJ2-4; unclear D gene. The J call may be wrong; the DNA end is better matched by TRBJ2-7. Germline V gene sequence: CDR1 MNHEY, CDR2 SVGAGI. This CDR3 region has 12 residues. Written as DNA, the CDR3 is TGTGCCACGTGGGCTCGAGGATACGAGCAGTACTTC. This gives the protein CATWARGYEQYF.

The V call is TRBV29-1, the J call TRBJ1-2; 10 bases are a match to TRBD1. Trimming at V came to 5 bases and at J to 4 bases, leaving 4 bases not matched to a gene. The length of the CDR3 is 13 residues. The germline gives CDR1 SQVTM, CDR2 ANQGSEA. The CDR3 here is CSVSDRGPYGYTF. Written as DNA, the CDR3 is TGCAGCGTTAGCGACAGGGGGCCCTATGGCTACACCTTC.

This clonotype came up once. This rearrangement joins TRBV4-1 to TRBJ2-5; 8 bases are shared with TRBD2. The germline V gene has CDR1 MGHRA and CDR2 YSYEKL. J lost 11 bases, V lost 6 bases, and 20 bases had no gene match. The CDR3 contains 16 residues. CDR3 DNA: TGCGCCAGCAGTCCGAGCCCAGCTAGCGGGCACAATGAGCAGTACTTC. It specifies CASSPSPASGHNEQYF.

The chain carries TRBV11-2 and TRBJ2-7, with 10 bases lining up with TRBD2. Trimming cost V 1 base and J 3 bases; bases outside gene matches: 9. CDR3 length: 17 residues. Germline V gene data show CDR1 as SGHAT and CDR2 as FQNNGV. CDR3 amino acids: CASSLVRSGGAVYEQYF. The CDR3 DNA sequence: TGTGCCAGCAGCTTAGTTCGGAGCGGGGGGGCCGTCTACGAGCAGTACTTC.

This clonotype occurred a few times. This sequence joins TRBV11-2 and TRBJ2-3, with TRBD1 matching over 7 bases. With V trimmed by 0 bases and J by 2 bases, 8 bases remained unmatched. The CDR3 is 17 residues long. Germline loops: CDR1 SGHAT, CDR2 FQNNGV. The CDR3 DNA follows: TGTGCCAGCAGCTTAGATCGGGCGGACAGGCACACAGATACGCAGTATTTT. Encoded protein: CASSLDRADRHTDTQYF.

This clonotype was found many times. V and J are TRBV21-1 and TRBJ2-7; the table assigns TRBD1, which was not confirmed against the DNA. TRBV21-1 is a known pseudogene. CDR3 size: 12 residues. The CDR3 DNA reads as TGTGCCGCCACAGGTTTGACCTACGAGCAGTACTTC. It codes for CAATGLTYEQYF.

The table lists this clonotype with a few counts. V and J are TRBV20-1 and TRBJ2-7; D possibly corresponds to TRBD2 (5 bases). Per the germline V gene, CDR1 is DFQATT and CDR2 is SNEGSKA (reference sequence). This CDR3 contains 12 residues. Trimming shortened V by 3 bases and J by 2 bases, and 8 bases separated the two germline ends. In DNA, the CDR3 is TGCAGTGCTAGCCTAGCAGCCTACGAGCAGTACTTC. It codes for CSASLAAYEQYF.

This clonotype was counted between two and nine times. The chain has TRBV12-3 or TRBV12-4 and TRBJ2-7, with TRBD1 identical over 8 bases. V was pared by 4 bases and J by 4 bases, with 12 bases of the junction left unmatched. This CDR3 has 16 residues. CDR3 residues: CASSSRGLTEIYEQYF. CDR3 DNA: TGTGCCAGCAGTTCCAGGGGGCTTACAGAAATTTACGAGCAGTACTTC.